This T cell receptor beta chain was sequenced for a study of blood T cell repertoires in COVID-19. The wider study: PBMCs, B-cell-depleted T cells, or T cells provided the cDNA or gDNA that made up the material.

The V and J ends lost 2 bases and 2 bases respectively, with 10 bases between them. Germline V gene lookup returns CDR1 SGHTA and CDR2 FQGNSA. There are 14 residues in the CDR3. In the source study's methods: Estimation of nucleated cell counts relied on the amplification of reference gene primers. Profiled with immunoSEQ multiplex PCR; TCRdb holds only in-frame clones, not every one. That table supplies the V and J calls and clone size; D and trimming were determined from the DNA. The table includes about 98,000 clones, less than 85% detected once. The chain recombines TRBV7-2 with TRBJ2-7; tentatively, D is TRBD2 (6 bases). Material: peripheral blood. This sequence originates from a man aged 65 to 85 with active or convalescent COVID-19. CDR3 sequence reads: CASSLRRGAYEQYF. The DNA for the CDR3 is TGTGCCAGCAGCTTACGGCGGGGAGCCTACGAGCAGTACTTC.